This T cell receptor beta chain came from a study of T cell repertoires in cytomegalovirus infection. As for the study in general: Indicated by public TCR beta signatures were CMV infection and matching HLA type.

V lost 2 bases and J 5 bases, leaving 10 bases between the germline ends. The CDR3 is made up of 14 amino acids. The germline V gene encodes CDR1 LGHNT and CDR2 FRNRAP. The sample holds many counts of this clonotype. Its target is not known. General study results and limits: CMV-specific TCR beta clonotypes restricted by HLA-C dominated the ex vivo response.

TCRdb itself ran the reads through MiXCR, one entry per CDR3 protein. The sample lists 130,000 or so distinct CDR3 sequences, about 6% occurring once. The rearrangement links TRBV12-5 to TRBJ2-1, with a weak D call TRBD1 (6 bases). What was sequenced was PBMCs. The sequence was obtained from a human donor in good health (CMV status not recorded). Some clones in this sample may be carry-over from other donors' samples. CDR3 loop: CASGLTPGDNEQFF. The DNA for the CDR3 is TGTGCTAGTGGTTTGACCCCAGGGGACAATGAGCAGTTCTTC.